These 10 T cell receptor beta chains share one sample of origin, sequenced in a study of Ad26.COV2.S vaccination and SARS-CoV-2 variants (dated by TCRdb to the early 2020s). The sample's treatment or condition, from its label and the paper: roughly 19 received Ad26.COV2.S at low or high dose, single or two shots; 5 received placebo; per-sample allocation not given. For vaccine and placebo recipients, repertoires were sequenced using samples collected on day 63 after the first injection. Libraries were prepared through the immunoSEQ multiplex PCR assay. The source is immuneACCESS, and TCRdb retained only in-frame sequences with V and J called. Part of the clones is not carried over; for the studies checked, unresolved V genes explain less than half of this, and the remainder is unexplained. This sample lists about 350,000 clones; roughly 91% were detected once. Under 6% of the sample is held by the ten biggest clonotypes.

Source: peripheral blood, taken in a trial of Ad26.COV2.S vaccine versus placebo. The receptors were gathered from a person aged 18-60 years who received the Ad26.COV2.S COVID-19 vaccine or a placebo.

This clone was picked up a small number of times. This sample also contains other DNA sequences that code for the same CDR3. The V and J genes are TRBV14 and TRBJ1-5, with no clear D. V was pared by 4 bases and J by 0 bases, with 4 bases between. Germline values: CDR1 SGHDN, CDR2 FVKESK. The CDR3 is 13 residues long. The CDR3 nucleotides read TGTGCCAGCAGCCGGGATAGCAATCAGCCCCAGCATTTT. Residues: CASSRDSNQPQHF.

The genes are TRBV28 and TRBJ2-7, with 7 bases fitting TRBD1. The CDR3 consists of 15 residues. Germline V gene sequence: CDR1 MDHEN, CDR2 SYDVKM. Losses at the gene ends were 5 bases for V and 3 bases for J; bases not matched to a gene: 10. CDR3 sequence reads: CASSVTGQLNYEQYF. The CDR3 DNA is TGTGCCAGCAGTGTTACGGGACAGCTTAACTACGAGCAGTACTTC.

The rearrangement joins TRBV6-1 to TRBJ1-5; the D gene is possibly TRBD1 (5 bases). CDR1 is MNHNS, CDR2 SASEGT, per germline. Trimming took 1 base from V and 4 from J, leaving 14 bases between them. The length of the CDR3 is 16 residues. The CDR3 loop reads CASSEVGTEDNQPQHF. The CDR3 nucleotides read TGTGCCAGCAGTGAAGTTGGGACGGAGGATAATCAGCCCCAGCATTTT.

The chain couples TRBV5-6 to TRBJ2-2, with D perhaps being TRBD1 or TRBD2 (6 bases each). The CDR3 has 16 residues. The germline V gene encodes CDR1 SGHDT and CDR2 YYEEEE. V shed 0 bases and J shed 3 bases, with 12 bases lying between them. CDR3 DNA sequence: TGTGCCAGCAGCTTGGTCCGGGGGCGGTACACCGGGGAGCTGTTTTTT. This gives the protein CASSLVRGRYTGELFF.

The genes are TRBV5-1 and TRBJ1-1; TRBD1 is a possible D gene (6 bases). CDR1 and CDR2 (germline): SGHRS, YFSETQ. V was clipped by 0 bases and J by 0 bases, with 9 bases between them. This CDR3 is 15 amino acids long. The CDR3 sequence is CASSLEPGVNTEAFF. CDR3 in DNA: TGCGCCAGCAGCTTGGAGCCAGGGGTGAACACTGAAGCTTTCTTT.

The chain is built from TRBV15 and TRBJ1-2; 7 positions match TRBD1. The CDR3 is 16 amino acids. Germline values: CDR1 LNHNV, CDR2 YYDKDF (reference sequence). J gave up 3 bases and V 0 bases, and 7 bases lay outside the gene matches. The chain's CDR3 is CATSREAGGRDYGYTF. The DNA for the CDR3 is TGTGCCACCAGCAGAGAGGCAGGGGGACGGGACTATGGCTACACCTTC.

This chain links TRBV6-6 with TRBJ2-2; TRBD1 is a possible D gene (5 bases). This CDR3 has 14 amino acids. Germline assignment: CDR1 MNHNY and CDR2 SVGAGI (reference sequence). The ends were cut back, 4 bases at V and 4 bases at J, with 10 bases in the middle. This CDR3 is CASSSQGGTGELFF. The CDR3 DNA reads TGTGCCAGCAGTTCGCAGGGTGGCACCGGGGAGCTGTTTTTT.

In nucleotides, the CDR3 is TGTGCCACCAGCAGAGATGCGGGCTACAATGAGCAGTTCTTC. Residues: CATSRDAGYNEQFF. The chain couples TRBV15 to TRBJ2-1; D is possibly TRBD2 (5 bases). This CDR3 is built from 14 residues. Trimming left V 0 bases short and J 3 bases short, with 6 bases between. From germline, CDR1 is LNHNV and CDR2 YYDKDF (reference sequence).

This chain joins TRBV7-9 and TRBJ2-7, with D possibly matching TRBD2 (7 bases). Germline CDR1 and CDR2: SEHNR and FQNEAQ (reference sequence). The CDR3 totals 16 residues. Trimming removed 7 bases at V and 2 bases at J, with 21 bases between. The CDR3 sequence is CASMSWGGLSTYEQYF. The CDR3 region has the DNA TGTGCCAGCATGTCGTGGGGGGGCCTATCGACCTACGAGCAGTACTTC.

This chain joins TRBV15 and TRBJ2-1; 12 bases are a match to TRBD2. The germline V gene encodes CDR1 LNHNV and CDR2 YYDKDF (reference sequence). V trimming: 1 base; J trimming: 1 base; junction bases outside the gene matches: 8. The CDR3 contains 19 residues. The CDR3 sequence is CATSRVLAGGFGSYNEQFF. The DNA for the CDR3 is TGTGCCACCAGCAGAGTACTAGCGGGGGGATTCGGGTCCTACAATGAGCAGTTCTTC. The full variable domain, completed using reference TRBV15 and TRBJ2-1, is DAMVIQNPRYQVTQFGKPVTLSCSQTLNHNVMYWYQQKSSQAPKLLFHYYDKDFNNEADTPDNFQSRRPNTSFCFLDIRSPGLGDTAMYLCATSRVLAGGFGSYNEQFFGPGTRLTVL.